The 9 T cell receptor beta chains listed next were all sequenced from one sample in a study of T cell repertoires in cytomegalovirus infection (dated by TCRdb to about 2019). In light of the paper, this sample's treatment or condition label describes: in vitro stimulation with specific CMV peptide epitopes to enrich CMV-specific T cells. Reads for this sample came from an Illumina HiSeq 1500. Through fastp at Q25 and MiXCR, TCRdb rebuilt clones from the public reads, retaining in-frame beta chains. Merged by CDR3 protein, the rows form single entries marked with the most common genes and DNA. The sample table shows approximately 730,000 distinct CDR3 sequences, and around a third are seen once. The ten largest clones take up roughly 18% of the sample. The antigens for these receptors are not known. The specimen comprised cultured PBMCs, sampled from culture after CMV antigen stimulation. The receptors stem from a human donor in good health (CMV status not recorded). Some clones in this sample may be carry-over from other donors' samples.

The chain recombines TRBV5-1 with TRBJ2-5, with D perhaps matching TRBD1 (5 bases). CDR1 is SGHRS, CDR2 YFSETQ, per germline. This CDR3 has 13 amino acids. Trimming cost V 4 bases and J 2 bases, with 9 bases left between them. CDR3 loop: CASSDDRQETQYF. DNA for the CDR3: TGCGCCAGCAGCGATGACAGACAAGAGACCCAGTACTTC.

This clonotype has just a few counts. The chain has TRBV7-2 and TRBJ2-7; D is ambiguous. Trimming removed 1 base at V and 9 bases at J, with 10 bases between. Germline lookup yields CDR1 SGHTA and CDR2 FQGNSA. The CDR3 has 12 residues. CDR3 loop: CASSLVFSSQYF. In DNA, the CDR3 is TGTGCCAGCAGCTTAGTTTTTTCGTCGCAGTACTTC.

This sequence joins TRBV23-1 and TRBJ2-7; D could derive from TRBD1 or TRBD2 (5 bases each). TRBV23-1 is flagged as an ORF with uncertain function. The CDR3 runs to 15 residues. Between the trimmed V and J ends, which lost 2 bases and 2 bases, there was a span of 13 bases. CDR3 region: CASSQLGVPTYEQYF. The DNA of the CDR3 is TGCGCCAGCAGTCAACTGGGGGTCCCAACCTACGAGCAGTACTTC.

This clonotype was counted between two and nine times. CDR3 amino acids: CASSEFGLGADTEAFF. The CDR3 DNA reads TGTGCCAGCAGTGAATTTGGTCTAGGGGCGGACACTGAAGCTTTCTTT. The V call is TRBV2, the J call TRBJ1-1; maybe TRBD1 (5 bases). Trimming left V 2 bases short and J 3 bases short, with 16 bases between. Per the germline V gene, CDR1 is SNHLY and CDR2 is FYNNEI. This CDR3 spans 16 amino acids.

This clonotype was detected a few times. In nucleotides, the CDR3 is TGTGCCAGCAGCCCCCGGGCGGTGAACACTGAAGCTTTCTTT. Translation: CASSPRAVNTEAFF. This sequence joins TRBV7-2 and TRBJ1-1; D not resolved. The CDR3 has 14 residues. V was trimmed by 5 bases and J by 0 bases, leaving 10 bases between them. Germline CDR1 is SGHTA and CDR2 is FQGNSA.

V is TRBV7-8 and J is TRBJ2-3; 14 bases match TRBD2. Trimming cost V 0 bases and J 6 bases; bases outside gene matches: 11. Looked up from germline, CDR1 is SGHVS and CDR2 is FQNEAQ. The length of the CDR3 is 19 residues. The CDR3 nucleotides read TGTGCCAGCAGCTTAGCGGGATGGACTAGCGGGGGGCCCGGGGATACGCAGTATTTT. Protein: CASSLAGWTSGGPGDTQYF.

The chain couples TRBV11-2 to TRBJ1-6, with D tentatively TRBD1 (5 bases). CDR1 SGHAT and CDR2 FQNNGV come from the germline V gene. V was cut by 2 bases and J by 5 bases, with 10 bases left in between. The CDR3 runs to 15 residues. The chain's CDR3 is CASSLQGLDNSPLHF. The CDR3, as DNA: TGTGCCAGCAGCTTACAGGGTTTAGATAATTCACCCCTCCACTTT. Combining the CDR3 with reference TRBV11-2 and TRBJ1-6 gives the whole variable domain EAGVAQSPRYKIIEKRQSVAFWCNPISGHATLYWYQQILGQGPKLLIQFQNNGVVDDSQLPKDRFSAERLKGVDSTLKIQPAKLEDSAVYLCASSLQGLDNSPLHFGNGTRLTVT.

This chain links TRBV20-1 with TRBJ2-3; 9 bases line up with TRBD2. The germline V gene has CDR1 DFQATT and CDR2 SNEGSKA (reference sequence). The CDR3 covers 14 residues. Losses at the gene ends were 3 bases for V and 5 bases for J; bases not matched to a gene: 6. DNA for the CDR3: TGCAGTGCTAGCGGCGGGAGGGGAATAGATACGCAGTATTTT. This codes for CSASGGRGIDTQYF.

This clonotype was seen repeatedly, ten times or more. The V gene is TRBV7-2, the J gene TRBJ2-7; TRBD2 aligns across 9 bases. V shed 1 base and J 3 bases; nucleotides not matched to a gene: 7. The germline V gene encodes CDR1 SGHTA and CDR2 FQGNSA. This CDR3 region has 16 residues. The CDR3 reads CASSLVAVAGVYEQYF. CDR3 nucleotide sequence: TGTGCCAGCAGCTTAGTTGCAGTAGCGGGAGTCTACGAGCAGTACTTC.